The 10 T cell receptor beta chains in this list originate from one sample, sequenced in a study of cytomegalovirus exposure and HLA in healthy donors. PCR involved 60 Vbeta and 13 Jbeta primers. Sequencing used immunoSEQ multiplex PCR; TCRdb keeps in-frame clones, though not all of them. The repertoire includes roughly 200,000 clones, approximately 85% of them detected once, and 2.3% sits in the top ten. Sample: PBMCs. The receptor set was obtained from a woman aged 50 to 65 in good health and CMV-seronegative.

The chain is built from TRBV28 and TRBJ2-3; 7 bases fit TRBD1. The J segment lost 5 bases and the V segment lost 5 bases, leaving 10 bases of the junction unmatched. Germline V lookup: CDR1 MDHEN, CDR2 SYDVKM. CDR3 length: 15 residues. DNA for the CDR3: TGTGCCAGCAGTCTATCGACAGGGAGACGAGATACGCAGTATTTT. Its protein is CASSLSTGRRDTQYF.

The chain carries TRBV9 and TRBJ1-4; D ambiguous. This CDR3 has 14 residues. Germline CDR1 is SGDLS and CDR2 is YYNGEE. Trimming removed 3 bases from V and 3 bases from J, with 9 bases in between. CDR3 residues: CASSGPTANEKLFF. The CDR3 nucleotides are TGTGCCAGCAGCGGTCCTACCGCTAATGAAAAACTGTTTTTT.

The chain has TRBV13 and TRBJ2-1, with TRBD2 identical over 10 bases. Germline CDR1 and CDR2: PRHDT and FYEKMQ (reference sequence). The V and J ends lost 3 bases and 9 bases, in that order; junction bases with no gene match: 11. This CDR3 contains 16 residues. The CDR3 DNA sequence: TGTGCCAGCAGCTTCCTCACTAGCGGGACTCGAGGTGAGCAGTTCTTC. Its protein product is CASSFLTSGTRGEQFF.

This clone was found once. The V call is TRBV28, the J call TRBJ1-5; 11 bases agree with TRBD1. Looked up from germline, CDR1 is MDHEN and CDR2 is SYDVKM. After removal of 2 bases from V and 4 bases from J, the junction contained 7 bases not matched to a gene. This CDR3 spans 17 amino acids. In nucleotides, the CDR3 is TGTGCCAGCAGTTTACCCGGGACAGGGGGAATTAATCAGCCCCAGCATTTT. Translation: CASSLPGTGGINQPQHF.

V is TRBV6-5 and J is TRBJ2-5; D possibly corresponds to TRBD2 (6 bases). The CDR3 runs 13 residues. Trimming pared 5 bases from V and 1 base from J, leaving 8 bases between. From germline, CDR1 is MNHEY and CDR2 SVGAGI. The CDR3 here is CASSLASQETQYF. As DNA, the CDR3 is TGTGCCAGCAGTCTAGCGTCCCAAGAGACCCAGTACTTC.

The chain couples TRBV29-1 to TRBJ2-3, with unresolved D. CDR1 is SQVTM and CDR2 is ANQGSEA in the germline V gene. The CDR3 extends over 12 amino acids. V was pared by 3 bases and J by 2 bases, with 6 bases between. CDR3 sequence: CSVDLNTDTQYF. CDR3 coding DNA: TGCAGCGTTGACCTAAACACAGATACGCAGTATTTT.

The table lists this clone with a few counts. The gene calls are TRBV5-8 and TRBJ1-1; weak D call: TRBD1 (5 bases). CDR3 size: 14 residues. Trimming took off 0 bases at V and 2 bases at J, with 8 bases between the two ends. Germline V lookup: CDR1 SGHTS, CDR2 YDEGEE. The CDR3 sequence is CASSLAGFNTEAFF. The DNA for the CDR3 is TGTGCCAGCAGCTTGGCAGGGTTTAACACTGAAGCTTTCTTT.

The V call is TRBV7-9, the J call TRBJ2-1; a possible D gene is TRBD2 (5 bases). Germline V gene sequence: CDR1 SEHNR, CDR2 FQNEAQ (reference sequence). CDR3 length equals 13 residues. V was shortened by 5 bases and J by 6 bases, with 11 bases between the two germline ends. DNA for the CDR3: TGTGCCAGCAGCCCAACCACTAGCAATGAGCAGTTCTTC. Translation gives CASSPTTSNEQFF.

This chain links TRBV28 with TRBJ2-7; D is ambiguous. CDR1 is MDHEN and CDR2 is SYDVKM in the germline V gene. V lost 5 bases to trimming and J lost 2 bases, with 10 bases between them. The CDR3 is 13 amino acids. CDR3 sequence (DNA): TGTGCCAGCAGTCCCCCCTCGGCCTACGAGCAGTACTTC. This sequence encodes CASSPPSAYEQYF.

The V gene is TRBV7-8, the J gene TRBJ1-1; D is perhaps TRBD1 (6 bases). This CDR3 spans 13 amino acids. CDR1 and CDR2 (germline): SGHVS, FQNEAQ. The ends were cut back, 8 bases at V and 0 bases at J, with 10 bases in the middle. The CDR3 DNA reads as TGTGCCAGCGAGGACAGACTGAACACTGAAGCTTTCTTT. Residues: CASEDRLNTEAFF.